The source of this T cell receptor beta chain is a study of T cells after yellow fever vaccination. The CDR3 length is 16 residues. J gave up 5 bases and V 2 bases, and 7 bases lay outside the gene matches. TCRdb independently ran MiXCR on the 5' RACE reads; one entry per CDR3 protein. This sample has 150,000 or so distinct CDR3 sequences, with almost 7% found just once. The chain combines TRBV12-3 or TRBV12-4 with TRBJ1-1, with 11 bases that match TRBD1. This sequence originates from a young man who received the YFV17D yellow fever vaccine. Material: CD4+ T cells sorted from PBMCs, obtained 5 days after the first yellow fever vaccination. As DNA, the CDR3 is TGTGCCAGCAGTTTAAGGGACAGGGGGTGGAAGACTGAAGCTTTCTTT. It codes for CASSLRDRGWKTEAFF.